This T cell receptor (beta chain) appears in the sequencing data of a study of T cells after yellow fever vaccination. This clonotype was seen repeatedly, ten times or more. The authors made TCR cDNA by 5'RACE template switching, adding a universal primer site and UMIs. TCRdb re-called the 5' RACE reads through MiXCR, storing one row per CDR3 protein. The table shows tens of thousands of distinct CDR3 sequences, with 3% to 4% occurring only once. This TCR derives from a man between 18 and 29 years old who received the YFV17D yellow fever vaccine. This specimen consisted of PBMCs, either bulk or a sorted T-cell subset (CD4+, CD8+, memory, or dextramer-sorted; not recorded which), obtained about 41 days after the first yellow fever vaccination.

The CDR3 protein is CATRPLRDSGANVLTF. The CDR3 nucleotides read TGTGCCACCCGGCCTCTTCGGGACTCTGGGGCCAACGTCCTGACTTTC. The chain combines TRBV6-1 with TRBJ2-6, with a tentative D call TRBD2 (5 bases). Trimming shortened V by 10 bases and J by 0 bases, and 16 bases separated the two germline ends. CDR1 and CDR2 (germline): MNHNS, SASEGT. This CDR3 is built from 16 residues.